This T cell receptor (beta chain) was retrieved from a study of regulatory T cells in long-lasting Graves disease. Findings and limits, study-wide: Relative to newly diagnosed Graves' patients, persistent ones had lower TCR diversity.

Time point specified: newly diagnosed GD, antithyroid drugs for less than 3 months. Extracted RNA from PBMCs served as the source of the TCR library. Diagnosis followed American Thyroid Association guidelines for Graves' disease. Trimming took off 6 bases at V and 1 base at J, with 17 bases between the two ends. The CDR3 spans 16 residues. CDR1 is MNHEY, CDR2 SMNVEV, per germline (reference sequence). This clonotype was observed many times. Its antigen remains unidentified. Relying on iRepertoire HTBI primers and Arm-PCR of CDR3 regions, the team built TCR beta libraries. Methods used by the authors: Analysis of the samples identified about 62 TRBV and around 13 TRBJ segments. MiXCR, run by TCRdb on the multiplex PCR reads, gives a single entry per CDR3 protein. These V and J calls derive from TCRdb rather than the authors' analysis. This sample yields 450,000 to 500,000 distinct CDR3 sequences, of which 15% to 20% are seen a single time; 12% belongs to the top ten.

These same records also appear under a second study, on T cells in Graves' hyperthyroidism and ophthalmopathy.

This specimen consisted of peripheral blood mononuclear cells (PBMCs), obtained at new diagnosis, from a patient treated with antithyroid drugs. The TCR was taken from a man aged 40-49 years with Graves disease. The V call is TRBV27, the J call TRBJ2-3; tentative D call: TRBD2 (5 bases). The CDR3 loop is CASSPSSGERTDTQYF. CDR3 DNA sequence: TGTGCCAGCAGCCCCTCGAGTGGGGAGCGCACAGATACGCAGTATTTT.